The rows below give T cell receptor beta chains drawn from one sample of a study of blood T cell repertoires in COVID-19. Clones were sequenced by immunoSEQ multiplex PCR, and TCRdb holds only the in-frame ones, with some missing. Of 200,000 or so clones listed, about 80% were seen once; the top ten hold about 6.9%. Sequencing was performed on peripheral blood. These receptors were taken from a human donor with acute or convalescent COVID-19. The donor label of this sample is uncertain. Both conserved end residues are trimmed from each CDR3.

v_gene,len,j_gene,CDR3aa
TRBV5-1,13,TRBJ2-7,ASSPTGTEPYEQY
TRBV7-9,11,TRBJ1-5,ASSRGGSQPQH
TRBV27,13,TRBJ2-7,ASSSSGRDVYEQY
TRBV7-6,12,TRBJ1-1,ASSLIEGSAEAF
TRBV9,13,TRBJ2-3,ASSPRGYVTDTQY
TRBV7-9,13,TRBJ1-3,ASSFAAGGGNTIY
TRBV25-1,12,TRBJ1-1,ASSEQGRNTEAF
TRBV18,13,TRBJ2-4,ASSPSTLAQNIQY
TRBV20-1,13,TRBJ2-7,SASFSSSGSYEQY
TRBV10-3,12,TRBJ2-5,AISVRLGRETQY
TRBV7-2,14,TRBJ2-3,ASSLVAGGLTDTQY
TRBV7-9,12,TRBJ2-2,ASSLASRSGELF
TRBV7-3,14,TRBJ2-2,ASSRRAQLNTGELF
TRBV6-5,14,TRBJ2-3,ASSYEGGLGADTQY
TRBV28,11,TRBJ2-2,ASLKPAAGELF
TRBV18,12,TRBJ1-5,ASSPGQVNQPQH
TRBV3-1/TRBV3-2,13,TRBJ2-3,ASSHGQAFTDTQY
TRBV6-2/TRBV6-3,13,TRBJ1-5,ASSYRGNGNQPQH
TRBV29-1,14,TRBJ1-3,SAQRGLQGPGNTIY
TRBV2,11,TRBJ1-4,ASSDQGREKLF
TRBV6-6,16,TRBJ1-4,ASSPIRTGGSTNEKLF
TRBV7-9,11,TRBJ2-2,ASSLASTGELF
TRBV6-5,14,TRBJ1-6,ASSYSVHRTPSPLH
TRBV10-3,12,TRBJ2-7,AIRAGTSGYEQY
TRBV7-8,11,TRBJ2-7,ASSLEAPYEQY
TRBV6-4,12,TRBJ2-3,ASSDGATQGTQY
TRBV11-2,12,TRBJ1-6,ASSFKGTGSPLH
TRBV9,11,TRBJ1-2,ASSVDRDYGYT
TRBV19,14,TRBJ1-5,ASSNPWGVSNQPQH
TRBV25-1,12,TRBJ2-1,ASSGDGTYNEQF
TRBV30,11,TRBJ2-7,AWSVQGFSEQY
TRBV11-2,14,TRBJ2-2,ASSLQLAGGHGELF
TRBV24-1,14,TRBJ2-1,ATSGPSGTFYNEQF
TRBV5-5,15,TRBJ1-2,ASSLEGGGASNYGYT
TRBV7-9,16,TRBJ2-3,ASSSPGGSSGFSDTQY
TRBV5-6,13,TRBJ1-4,ASSRGQGRGEKLF
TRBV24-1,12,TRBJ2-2,ATSDRGNTGELF
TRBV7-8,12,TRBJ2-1,ASSSGQGDGEQF
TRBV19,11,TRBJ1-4,ASSRQGEGKLF
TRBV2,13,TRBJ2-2,ASTMGQTYTGELF
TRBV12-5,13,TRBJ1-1,ASGSGQGMNTEAF
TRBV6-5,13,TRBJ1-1,ASSPESRGRTEAF
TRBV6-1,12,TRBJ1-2,ASSWGQTNYGYT
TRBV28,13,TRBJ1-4,ASQPRTGFNEKLF
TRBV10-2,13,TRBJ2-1,ASSESGLPNNEQF
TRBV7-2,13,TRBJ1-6,ASSLDGTGTSPLH